This T cell receptor beta chain was identified in a study of blood T cell repertoires in COVID-19. It was during active infection that Seattle patients were enrolled and then longitudinally followed. The table came from immunoSEQ multiplex PCR; TCRdb's copy has only in-frame clones and leaves some out. The table shows about 38,000 clones, with less than 80% occurring only once. CDR1 and CDR2 (germline): SGHKS, YYEKEE (reference sequence). This CDR3 region has 12 residues. The ends lost 1 base at V and 11 bases at J; junction bases unmatched: 5. The sequence came from a man aged 70 or older with COVID-19, enrolled during active disease. The sequenced material came from peripheral blood. The chain links TRBV5-5 to TRBJ1-2; TRBD1 agrees at 7 bases. CDR3 nucleotides: TGTGCCAGCAGCTTGTCTACAGGGGAGTACACCTTC. Its protein product is CASSLSTGEYTF.